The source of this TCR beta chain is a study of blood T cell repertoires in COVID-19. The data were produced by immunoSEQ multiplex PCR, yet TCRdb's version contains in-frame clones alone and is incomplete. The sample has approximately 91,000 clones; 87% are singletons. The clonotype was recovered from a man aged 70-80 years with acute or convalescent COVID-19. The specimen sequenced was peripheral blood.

DNA of the CDR3: TGCGCCAGCAGCAGTCTGGGTGGGCATGAGCAGTTCTTC. Translation gives CASSSLGGHEQFF. The chain employs TRBV5-1 and TRBJ2-1, with unresolved D. The CDR3 spans 13 residues. Germline CDR1 and CDR2: SGHRS and YFSETQ. Deletions cut 4 bases from V and 8 bases from J, with 13 bases between. Variable domain in full (rest from reference TRBV5-1 and TRBJ2-1): KAGVTQTPRYLIKTRGQQVTLSCSPISGHRSVSWYQQTPGQGLQFLFEYFSETQRNKGNFPGRFSGRQFSNSRSEMNVSTLELGDSALYLCASSSLGGHEQFFGPGTRLTVL.